This entry features one TCR beta chain sequence. Its antigen is not identified. Looked up from germline, CDR1 is SGHTA and CDR2 is FQGTGA. Trimming took off 5 bases at V and 7 bases at J, with 15 bases between the two ends. This CDR3 contains 13 residues. The entry originates in a study of T cells in Graves' hyperthyroidism and ophthalmopathy. Overall study findings and caveats: Among thyroid clonotypes expanded above 0.001, most also appeared in blood.

Ophthalmopathy patients all had a Clinical Activity Score of at least 3, a NOSPECS grade of at least 4 and disease under 3 months old. Thyroid ultrasound, orbital computed tomography, clinical symptoms, and serum thyroxine and TRAb underpinned diagnoses. The TCR beta CDR3 regions underwent amplification using RNA transcripts as the source. HTBI primers were used for first-round RT-PCR of the TCR CDR3. One entry per CDR3 protein results from TCRdb running MiXCR on the multiplex PCR reads. Here the sample spans approximately 400,000 distinct CDR3 sequences, approximately 17% being singletons. The sample comprised blood. The origin of this receptor is a man between 18 and 29 years old with Graves' ophthalmopathy. The chain recombines TRBV7-3 with TRBJ2-7; D gene ambiguous. The CDR3 loop is CASSPTYLGEQYF. In DNA, the CDR3 is TGTGCCAGCAGCCCCACGTACCTGGGGGAGCAGTACTTC.